This record looks at one T cell receptor (beta chain) sequence and its context. All sequencing subjects had displayed CD8+CD57+ cell expansion on flow cytometry. Profiling of TCR beta VDJ combinations and CDR3 sequences used genomic DNA as template. TCRdb recomputed calls from the reads with MiXCR, one row per CDR3 protein. This table holds hundreds of thousands of distinct CDR3 sequences, roughly 61% found once. Germline trimming cut 1 base from V and 0 bases from J; bases unmatched to any gene: 7. From germline, CDR1 is LGHDT and CDR2 YNNKEL (reference sequence). The CDR3 runs to 17 residues. The data originate from a study of CD8+CD57+ T cells in acquired aplastic anemia. Turning to the study itself: Sorted CD4+ and CD8+ cells gave a mean 3.2 ug DNA, range about 0.19 to 27.4 ug.

The sample consisted of sorted CD4+, CD8+, or CD8+CD57+ T cells (not recorded which) from PBMCs. The chain links TRBV3-1 to TRBJ1-1, with 8 positions matching TRBD1. This clonotype was sampled from a human donor with aplastic anemia. The DNA of the CDR3 is TGTGCCAGCAGCCAAGGCAGGGGGCGAGTCATGAACACTGAAGCTTTCTTT. This sequence encodes CASSQGRGRVMNTEAFF.